A selection of T cell receptor beta chains follows, all from one sample in a study of cytotoxic CD8 clonotypes in ibrutinib-treated CLL. Clones were read by immunoSEQ multiplex PCR, and TCRdb kept only the in-frame ones, dropping some. The table lists under 300,000 clones, roughly 74% of them singletons. The sample in question was PBMCs, obtained after 24 months of ibrutinib treatment. These receptors were obtained from a human donor with chronic lymphocytic leukemia. Each CDR3 is given with its conserved first and last residue. Each record gives: V gene, clone size, D gene, J gene, CDR3 DNA, CDR3 protein. D genes are given only for firm matches. Clone size is stated in some rows and not others, as once, few, many or a class when expanded.

v_gene: TRBV11-2; abundance: few; d_gene: -; j_gene: TRBJ2-7; CDR3nt: TGTGCCAGCAGCTTATACACAAACTACGAGCAGTACTTC; CDR3aa: CASSLYTNYEQYF
v_gene: TRBV7-6; abundance: -; d_gene: -; j_gene: TRBJ2-2; CDR3nt: TGTGCCAGCAGCCCAAGTGGCGAGTACACCGGGGAGCTGTTTTTT; CDR3aa: CASSPSGEYTGELFF
v_gene: TRBV19; abundance: few; d_gene: -; j_gene: TRBJ1-1; CDR3nt: TGTGCCAGTAGTACTGGGATAGGATACTGGGCTTTCTTT; CDR3aa: CASSTGIGYWAFF
v_gene: TRBV10-1; abundance: once; d_gene: -; j_gene: TRBJ2-3; CDR3nt: TGCGCCAGCAGTGAGATCGGCGGAGTAACGCAGTATTTT; CDR3aa: CASSEIGGVTQYF
v_gene: TRBV4-2; abundance: -; d_gene: TRBD1; j_gene: TRBJ2-5; CDR3nt: TGTGCCAGCAGCCAAGATACAGGGGGGATCGATGGAGAGACCCAGTACTTC; CDR3aa: CASSQDTGGIDGETQYF
v_gene: TRBV7-9; abundance: -; d_gene: TRBD2; j_gene: TRBJ2-1; CDR3nt: TGTGCCAGCAGCTTGGGACTAGCGGAGTACAATGAGCAGTTCTTC; CDR3aa: CASSLGLAEYNEQFF
v_gene: TRBV9; abundance: -; d_gene: -; j_gene: TRBJ1-1; CDR3nt: TGTGCCAGCAGCGTAGTTGGCAGCCTGAACACTGAAGCTTTCTTT; CDR3aa: CASSVVGSLNTEAFF
v_gene: TRBV15; abundance: -; d_gene: TRBD2; j_gene: TRBJ2-3; CDR3nt: TGTGCCACCAACAGAGCGGCGGGAGAGGCAGATACGCAGTATTTT; CDR3aa: CATNRAAGEADTQYF
v_gene: TRBV9; abundance: -; d_gene: -; j_gene: TRBJ1-4; CDR3nt: TGTGCCAGCAGCGTAGGTGGAGGAAAAGAAAAACTGTTTTTT; CDR3aa: CASSVGGGKEKLFF
v_gene: TRBV29-1; abundance: once; d_gene: -; j_gene: TRBJ2-2; CDR3nt: TGCAGCGTTGTATCCGGGGGAGACACCGGGGAGCTGTTTTTT; CDR3aa: CSVVSGGDTGELFF
v_gene: TRBV30; abundance: -; d_gene: -; j_gene: TRBJ2-5; CDR3nt: TGTGCCTGGAGTGGGAGGGACTCCCTCGAGACCCAGTACTTC; CDR3aa: CAWSGRDSLETQYF
v_gene: TRBV7-2; abundance: few; d_gene: TRBD1; j_gene: TRBJ2-7; CDR3nt: TGTGCCAGCAGCTTCTTTGGGACAGGGGCAAGCGAGCAGTACTTC; CDR3aa: CASSFFGTGASEQYF
v_gene: TRBV9; abundance: -; d_gene: -; j_gene: TRBJ2-7; CDR3nt: TGTGCCAGCAGCGATAGATTCGGTGAGCAGTACTTC; CDR3aa: CASSDRFGEQYF
v_gene: TRBV10-3; abundance: -; d_gene: TRBD1; j_gene: TRBJ1-6; CDR3nt: TGTGCCATCAGTCAGGAGGGACAGGGAACTTCACCCCTCCACTTT; CDR3aa: CAISQEGQGTSPLHF
v_gene: TRBV18; abundance: -; d_gene: TRBD1; j_gene: TRBJ1-5; CDR3nt: TGTGCCAGCTCACACGGGACAGCCAATAGCAATCAGCCCCAGCATTTT; CDR3aa: CASSHGTANSNQPQHF
v_gene: TRBV4-2; abundance: -; d_gene: -; j_gene: TRBJ2-3; CDR3nt: TGTGCCAGCAGCCAAGCCACTAGGAGTTCAACAGATACGCAGTATTTT; CDR3aa: CASSQATRSSTDTQYF
v_gene: TRBV30; abundance: -; d_gene: -; j_gene: TRBJ1-2; CDR3nt: TGTGCCTGGAGTAGGGAACAGAGCTATGGCTACACCTTC; CDR3aa: CAWSREQSYGYTF
v_gene: TRBV29-1; abundance: few; d_gene: TRBD2; j_gene: TRBJ2-7; CDR3nt: TGCAGCGTCGCCCGGACTAGCGGATCGTACGAGCAGTACTTC; CDR3aa: CSVARTSGSYEQYF
v_gene: TRBV28; abundance: -; d_gene: -; j_gene: TRBJ1-3; CDR3nt: TGTGCCAGCAGTCCGCAGTCAGGGGTGGTAGACACCATATATTTT; CDR3aa: CASSPQSGVVDTIYF
v_gene: TRBV28; abundance: -; d_gene: TRBD1; j_gene: TRBJ1-5; CDR3nt: TGTGCCATCACCATCGGGACAGACGGCAATCAGCCCCAGCATTTT; CDR3aa: CAITIGTDGNQPQHF
v_gene: TRBV9; abundance: -; d_gene: TRBD2; j_gene: TRBJ2-1; CDR3nt: TGTGCCAGCAGCGTCGGGACTAGTTTATACAATGAGCAGTTCTTC; CDR3aa: CASSVGTSLYNEQFF
v_gene: TRBV29-1; abundance: -; d_gene: -; j_gene: TRBJ1-1; CDR3nt: TGCAGCGTTGTATTCGTGGGGGAAGGGGGTGAAGCTTTCTTT; CDR3aa: CSVVFVGEGGEAFF
v_gene: TRBV2; abundance: few; d_gene: TRBD1; j_gene: TRBJ2-5; CDR3nt: TGTGCCAGCAGTACAGGGGGCCAAGAGACCCAGTACTTC; CDR3aa: CASSTGGQETQYF
v_gene: TRBV27; abundance: -; d_gene: -; j_gene: TRBJ1-1; CDR3nt: TGTGCCACCCGAAGAGGAAGGGAAGGGACTGAAGCTTTCTTT; CDR3aa: CATRRGREGTEAFF
v_gene: TRBV15; abundance: -; d_gene: -; j_gene: TRBJ1-2; CDR3nt: TGTGCCACCAGCGGGACGGGTGGCTATGGCTACACCTTC; CDR3aa: CATSGTGGYGYTF
v_gene: TRBV27; abundance: -; d_gene: -; j_gene: TRBJ2-7; CDR3nt: TGTGCCAGCAGCCCTGGGACATACGAGCAGTACTTC; CDR3aa: CASSPGTYEQYF
v_gene: TRBV27; abundance: -; d_gene: -; j_gene: TRBJ2-1; CDR3nt: TGTGCCAGCAGTTTACGGGATAAGACCCATGAGCAGTTCTTC; CDR3aa: CASSLRDKTHEQFF
v_gene: TRBV19; abundance: -; d_gene: TRBD2; j_gene: TRBJ2-1; CDR3nt: TGTGCCAGTAGTACCAGAGGGACTAGCGGGAGATATGAGCAGTTCTTC; CDR3aa: CASSTRGTSGRYEQFF
v_gene: TRBV7-8; abundance: -; d_gene: TRBD2; j_gene: TRBJ2-1; CDR3nt: TGTGCCAGCAGCGCAGTGACTAGCGGGAGGGTACGCAATGAGCAGTTCTTC; CDR3aa: CASSAVTSGRVRNEQFF
v_gene: TRBV11-2; abundance: -; d_gene: -; j_gene: TRBJ2-2; CDR3nt: TGTGCCAGCACCAACACATTACTCGACAGGACCTACACCGGGGAGCTGTTTTTT; CDR3aa: CASTNTLLDRTYTGELFF
v_gene: TRBV4-3; abundance: many; d_gene: TRBD2; j_gene: TRBJ2-7; CDR3nt: TGCGCCAGCAGCCAAGATGCGGGAGGGCCCTACGAGCAGTACTTC; CDR3aa: CASSQDAGGPYEQYF
v_gene: TRBV6-1; abundance: -; d_gene: -; j_gene: TRBJ1-4; CDR3nt: TGTGCCAGCACGGGGATTGGGGTTAATGAAAAACTGTTTTTT; CDR3aa: CASTGIGVNEKLFF
v_gene: TRBV7-3; abundance: -; d_gene: -; j_gene: TRBJ1-6; CDR3nt: TGTGCCAGCAGCTTAATTTACGATTCACCCCTCCACTTT; CDR3aa: CASSLIYDSPLHF
v_gene: TRBV10-3; abundance: -; d_gene: -; j_gene: TRBJ1-3; CDR3nt: TGTGCCATCAGTGAGTCGACGGGAAACACCATATATTTT; CDR3aa: CAISESTGNTIYF
v_gene: TRBV4-1; abundance: -; d_gene: -; j_gene: TRBJ2-1; CDR3nt: TGCGCCAGCAGCCAAGATTCGGACGATGAGCAGTTCTTC; CDR3aa: CASSQDSDDEQFF
v_gene: TRBV29-1; abundance: -; d_gene: TRBD2; j_gene: TRBJ2-1; CDR3nt: TGCAGCGTTGAGGGTGTGGCAGCCTTGCTAGCGGGAGGCTCTAATGAGCAGTTCTTC; CDR3aa: CSVEGVAALLAGGSNEQFF
v_gene: TRBV9; abundance: -; d_gene: -; j_gene: TRBJ2-3; CDR3nt: TGTGCCAGCAGCTCGTCCCGGTCCACCTTCGCAGATACGCAGTATTTT; CDR3aa: CASSSSRSTFADTQYF
v_gene: TRBV7-9; abundance: -; d_gene: -; j_gene: TRBJ1-4; CDR3nt: TGTGCCAGCAGCCTGGCGGGGGGAGCTAATGAAAAACTGTTTTTT; CDR3aa: CASSLAGGANEKLFF
v_gene: TRBV10-3; abundance: -; d_gene: -; j_gene: TRBJ2-1; CDR3nt: TGTGCCATCAGTGAGCCAGGGACAACCTACAATGAGCAGTTCTTC; CDR3aa: CAISEPGTTYNEQFF
v_gene: TRBV28; abundance: few; d_gene: -; j_gene: TRBJ2-7; CDR3nt: TGTGCCAGCAGTCCCGCCCTCTACGAGCAGTACTTC; CDR3aa: CASSPALYEQYF
v_gene: TRBV29-1; abundance: -; d_gene: TRBD2; j_gene: TRBJ2-3; CDR3nt: TGCAGCGTCGCTAGCGGGAGGGCAGATACGCAGTATTTT; CDR3aa: CSVASGRADTQYF
v_gene: TRBV14; abundance: -; d_gene: -; j_gene: TRBJ2-7; CDR3nt: TGTGCCAGCAGCCAAGTTCTGAGATCCAACGAGCAGTACTTC; CDR3aa: CASSQVLRSNEQYF
v_gene: TRBV21-1; abundance: few; d_gene: -; j_gene: TRBJ2-7; CDR3nt: TGTGCCGGACTGAAGAGGGGATTCTCCTACGAGCAGTACTTC; CDR3aa: CAGLKRGFSYEQYF
v_gene: TRBV30; abundance: -; d_gene: -; j_gene: TRBJ2-4; CDR3nt: TGTGCCTGGAGTCCCGGGCTTCGGGATGGCATTCAGTACTTC; CDR3aa: CAWSPGLRDGIQYF
v_gene: TRBV29-1; abundance: -; d_gene: -; j_gene: TRBJ2-7; CDR3nt: TGCAGCGCCAGGAGCTACGAGCAGTACTTC; CDR3aa: CSARSYEQYF
v_gene: TRBV27; abundance: -; d_gene: -; j_gene: TRBJ2-7; CDR3nt: TGTGCCAGCAGTCCGCTGACCGTACTAGGGACCTACGAGCAGTACTTC; CDR3aa: CASSPLTVLGTYEQYF
v_gene: TRBV11-2; abundance: -; d_gene: TRBD2; j_gene: TRBJ2-2; CDR3nt: TGTGCCAGCAGCTTAGAACTAGCGGGAGACACCGGGGAGCTGTTTTTT; CDR3aa: CASSLELAGDTGELFF